This T cell receptor beta chain is from a study of shared clonotypes between healthy human individuals. Study findings and constraints: Rarefaction indicated that sorted-subset sequencing remained incomplete although depth was large.

Replicate PCRs for sorted subsets used around 200 ng DNA; this equaled some 30,000 T cell genomes. Measured with immunoSEQ multiplex PCR; TCRdb has only the in-frame clones, and not every one. The sample gives 2 million to 3 million clones, roughly 93% of which show up once; approximately 0.37% is in the top ten. The CDR3 spans 11 residues. Germline CDR1 DFQATT, CDR2 SNEGSKA (reference sequence). V was trimmed by 3 bases and J by 6 bases, leaving 9 bases between them. Of note for this clone: Its target is unknown.

The rearrangement uses TRBV20-1 and TRBJ2-7; TRBD1 is a possible D gene (5 bases). The sequence was collected from a man aged 18 to 30 in good health. Some clones in this sample may be carry-over from other donors' samples. The sequencing sample was made of naive CD4+ T cells from PBMCs. Subset indicated: CD45RA+ positively selected. CDR3 in DNA: TGCAGTGCTAGTGGGCAGGGCGAGCAGTACTTC. This sequence encodes CSASGQGEQYF.